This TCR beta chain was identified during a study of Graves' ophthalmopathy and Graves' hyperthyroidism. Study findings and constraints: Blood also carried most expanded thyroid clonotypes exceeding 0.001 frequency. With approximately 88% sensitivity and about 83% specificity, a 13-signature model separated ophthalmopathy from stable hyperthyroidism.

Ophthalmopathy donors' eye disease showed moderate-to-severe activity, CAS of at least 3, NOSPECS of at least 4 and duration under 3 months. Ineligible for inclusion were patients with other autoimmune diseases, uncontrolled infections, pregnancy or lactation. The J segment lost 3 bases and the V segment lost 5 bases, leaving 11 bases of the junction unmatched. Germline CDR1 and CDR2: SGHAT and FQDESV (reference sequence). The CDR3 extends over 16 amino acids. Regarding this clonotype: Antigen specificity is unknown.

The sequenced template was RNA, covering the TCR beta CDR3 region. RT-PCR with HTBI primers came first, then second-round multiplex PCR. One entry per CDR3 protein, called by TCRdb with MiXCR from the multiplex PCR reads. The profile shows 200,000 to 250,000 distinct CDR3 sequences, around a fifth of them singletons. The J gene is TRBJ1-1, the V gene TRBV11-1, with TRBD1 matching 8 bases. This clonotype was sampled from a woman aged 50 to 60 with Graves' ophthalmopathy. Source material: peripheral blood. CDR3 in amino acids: CASSPTTGQEDTEAFF. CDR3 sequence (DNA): TGTGCCAGCAGCCCAACTACGGGACAGGAGGACACTGAAGCTTTCTTT.